These 26 T cell receptor beta chains came from one sample sequenced in a study of T cells after yellow fever vaccination. TCRdb analysed the 5' RACE reads with MiXCR anew, one entry per CDR3 protein. The data hold approximately 330,000 distinct CDR3 sequences, with approximately 4% observed a single time. The sample consisted of PBMCs, taken 5 days after the yellow fever booster vaccination. The receptor source for this set is a young man who received the YFV17D yellow fever vaccine.

V gene TRBV12-3 or TRBV12-4 combines with J gene TRBJ2-2; no firm D call. This CDR3 is built from 13 residues. The V end was cut by 7 bases, the J end by 6 bases, with 12 bases between. In nucleotides, the CDR3 is TGTGCCAGCACCTGGGGTCCCTCCGGGGAGCTGTTTTTT. The encoded protein is CASTWGPSGELFF.

There are many counts of this clonotype. V usage is TRBV18 and J usage is TRBJ1-1, with a weak D call TRBD1 (5 bases). This CDR3 is built from 13 residues. V lost 5 bases to trimming and J lost 4 bases, with 11 bases between them. CDR1 and CDR2 (germline): KGHSH, LQKENI. The DNA of the CDR3 is TGTGCCAGCTCATCAAATGGGGGCACTGAAGCTTTCTTT. Its translation is CASSSNGGTEAFF.

CDR3 nucleotides: TGTGCCAGCAGCTTAGGACAGGGAGAGACCGGGGAGCTGTTTTTT. Its protein product is CASSLGQGETGELFF. The V call is TRBV7-3, the J call TRBJ2-2, with 8 bases that match TRBD1. This CDR3 spans 15 amino acids. From germline, CDR1 is SGHTA and CDR2 FQGTGA. Unmatched junction bases numbered 4, after V lost 2 bases and J lost 5 bases.

This clonotype has only a few counts. The V call is TRBV7-3, the J call TRBJ2-7; D is perhaps TRBD2 (6 bases). The V end was cut by 2 bases, the J end by 4 bases, with 15 bases between. Germline CDR1 and CDR2: SGHTA and FQGTGA. The CDR3 has 15 residues. CDR3 in amino acids: CASSLYPTGGYEQYF. The DNA of the CDR3 is TGTGCCAGCAGCTTATACCCCACCGGAGGGTACGAGCAGTACTTC.

This clonotype was seen many times. V and J are TRBV7-2 and TRBJ2-4; no reliable D call. CDR1 is SGHTA and CDR2 is FQGNSA in the germline V gene. This CDR3 has 17 residues. Trimming took off 1 base at V and 0 bases at J, with 13 bases between the two ends. The CDR3 sequence: CASSLVGLKLAKNIQYF. The CDR3 DNA follows: TGTGCCAGCAGCTTAGTTGGGCTAAAGCTAGCCAAAAACATTCAGTACTTC.

This clonotype showed up many times. This chain uses TRBV11-2 with TRBJ1-2; D not resolved. V was cut by 2 bases and J by 4 bases, with 8 bases left in between. The CDR3 length is 13 residues. Germline CDR1 is SGHAT and CDR2 is FQNNGV. The CDR3 nucleotides read TGTGCCAGCAGCTTATATGGAGGCTATGGCTACACCTTC. This codes for CASSLYGGYGYTF.

The chain links TRBV5-6 to TRBJ1-3; D uncertain. Germline V CDR1 and CDR2: SGHDT, YYEEEE. CDR3 size: 15 residues. The germline V and J ends were trimmed by 7 bases and 0 bases, with 14 bases remaining between them. CDR3 in amino acids: CASGLDGFSGNTIYF. The CDR3 DNA reads TGTGCCAGCGGATTGGACGGTTTCTCTGGAAACACCATATATTTT. Full variable domain (outside the CDR3, taken from reference TRBV5-6 and TRBJ1-3): DAGVTQSPTHLIKTRGQQVTLRCSPKSGHDTVSWYQQALGQGPQFIFQYYEEEERQRGNFPDRFSGHQFPNYSSELNVNALLLGDSALYLCASGLDGFSGNTIYFGEGSWLTVV.

This clonotype was seen a few times. The chain employs TRBV7-8 and TRBJ2-3; D is perhaps TRBD2 (6 bases). Looked up from germline, CDR1 is SGHVS and CDR2 is FQNEAQ. The CDR3 covers 17 residues. Deletions cut 8 bases from V and 5 bases from J, with 26 bases between. The DNA for the CDR3 is TGTGCCAGCGGCCTGGATGCGGGGATAGGGGTCCGAGATACGCAGTATTTT. It is translated as CASGLDAGIGVRDTQYF.

This clonotype was seen repeatedly, ten times or more. The V call is TRBV18, the J call TRBJ2-7; D gene unclear. Trimming took 6 bases from V and 2 from J, leaving 5 bases between them. The CDR3 is 11 residues long. Germline assignment: CDR1 KGHSH and CDR2 LQKENI. In DNA form, the CDR3 reads TGTGCCAGCTCCGCCACCTACGAGCAGTACTTC. It translates to CASSATYEQYF.

This clonotype was observed a handful of times. CDR3 in DNA: TGTGCCAGCAGTTATCGCAGGCGCTCCTACGAGCAGTACTTC. Translated, it gives CASSYRRRSYEQYF. V gene TRBV6-5 combines with J gene TRBJ2-7; D is ambiguous. Germline V CDR1 and CDR2: MNHEY, SVGAGI. This CDR3 has 14 residues. V was trimmed by 3 bases and J by 0 bases, leaving 9 bases between them.

The rearrangement joins TRBV4-2 to TRBJ2-3; tentative D call: TRBD1 (6 bases). Trimming removed 0 bases at V and 5 bases at J, with 15 bases between. The V gene's germline CDR1 is LGHNA and CDR2 YNFKEQ. The CDR3 totals 16 residues. The CDR3 nucleotides are TGTGCCAGCAGCCAAGAACAGGGAAGGGTCATAGATACGCAGTATTTT. Translation gives CASSQEQGRVIDTQYF.

V gene TRBV5-3 combines with J gene TRBJ2-1, with D possibly matching TRBD2 (5 bases). TRBV5-3 is designated an ORF whose function remains uncertain. Trimming left V 0 bases short and J 1 base short, with 14 bases between. CDR3 length: 17 amino acids. The CDR3 is CARSLGSLRVSYNEQFF. The CDR3 coding sequence is TGTGCCAGAAGCTTGGGGTCTTTGAGGGTTTCCTACAATGAGCAGTTCTTC.

This clonotype was found many times. The rearrangement links TRBV12-3 or TRBV12-4 to TRBJ2-2, with 8 bases matching TRBD1. The CDR3 has 15 residues. J gave up 1 base and V 6 bases, and 4 bases lay outside the gene matches. CDR3 bases: TGTGCCAGCAGCCCGGACAGGGTGAACACCGGGGAGCTGTTTTTT. Translation: CASSPDRVNTGELFF.

J is TRBJ2-1 and V is TRBV27; 12 bases match TRBD2. Germline values: CDR1 MNHEY, CDR2 SMNVEV (reference sequence). After removal of 6 bases from V and 8 bases from J, the junction contained 5 bases not matched to a gene. The CDR3 is 14 residues long. The CDR3 DNA follows: TGTGCCAGCAGCGGACTAGCGGGAATGGATGAGCAGTTCTTC. Translated: CASSGLAGMDEQFF.

This clonotype has ten or more counts. The gene calls are TRBV6-6 and TRBJ1-3; D is uncertain. CDR3 size: 13 residues. V lost 7 bases, J lost 0 bases, and 7 bases lay in between. Germline CDR1 is MNHNY and CDR2 is SVGAGI (reference sequence). The DNA of the CDR3 is TGTGCCAGCATCGTGAGCTCTGGAAACACCATATATTTT. Protein product: CASIVSSGNTIYF.

The CDR3 DNA reads as TGTGCCAGCAGTTACTCGTACAGGGGGGTCGAGAAACTGTTTTTT. Residues: CASSYSYRGVEKLFF. The rearrangement links TRBV6-5 to TRBJ1-4; 8 nucleotides align to TRBD1. With 0 bases clipped from V and 11 bases from J, the junction kept 8 bases outside the gene matches. This CDR3 contains 15 residues. The germline V gene encodes CDR1 MNHEY and CDR2 SVGAGI.

The table lists this clonotype with many counts. V gene TRBV4-2 combines with J gene TRBJ2-5; 11 bases agree with TRBD2. The CDR3 is made up of 15 amino acids. Germline CDR1 and CDR2: LGHNA and YNFKEQ. V shed 0 bases, J shed 5 bases, and the junction held 2 bases outside the gene matches. The CDR3 is CASSQDSGGAETQYF. The CDR3, as DNA: TGTGCCAGCAGCCAAGATAGCGGGGGGGCCGAGACCCAGTACTTC.

This clonotype was counted many times. The gene calls are TRBV7-2 and TRBJ2-3, with 7 bases that match TRBD1. The J segment lost 8 bases and the V segment lost 5 bases, leaving 13 bases of the junction unmatched. The CDR3 covers 15 residues. Germline values: CDR1 SGHTA, CDR2 FQGNSA. CDR3 DNA: TGTGCCAGCAGCCCAGGGGACAGAGACTCAGTTACGCAGTATTTT. Translation gives CASSPGDRDSVTQYF.

This clonotype was recorded a few times. The chain has TRBV6-5 and TRBJ2-5; D is undetermined. With 1 base removed from V and 5 bases from J, the gap between germline ends came to 23 bases. In germline, CDR1 is MNHEY, CDR2 SVGAGI. This CDR3 has 18 residues. The CDR3 bases are TGTGCCAGCAGTTACTTTTCCCCTACCTTAGGAATGGGCGAGACCCAGTACTTC. The encoded protein is CASSYFSPTLGMGETQYF.

The V gene is TRBV10-3, the J gene TRBJ2-5, with 7 bases aligning to TRBD2. V was clipped by 3 bases and J by 5 bases; unmatched bases: 3. The CDR3 is 13 residues long. CDR1 and CDR2 (germline): ENHRY, SYGVKD. Here the CDR3 DNA reads TGTGCCATCAGTGAATTGGGAGGGGAGACCCAGTACTTC. It translates to CAISELGGETQYF.

Concerning this clonotype: The junction departs from the called germline gene at one end, perhaps through a read error. V is TRBV29-1 and J is TRBJ2-1; no reliable D call. Germline CDR1 is SQVTM and CDR2 is ANQGSEA. The CDR3 spans 11 residues. The CDR3, as DNA: TGCAGCGTTGAACCCCGGAATGAGCAGCTCTTC. Translation: CSVEPRNEQLF.

This clonotype came up many times. The chain couples TRBV27 to TRBJ2-2; possibly TRBD1 or TRBD2 for D (6 bases each). This CDR3 region has 14 residues. CDR1 and CDR2 from the germline V gene are MNHEY and SMNVEV (reference sequence). Trimming removed 2 bases at V and 9 bases at J, with 13 bases between. The CDR3 sequence: CASSLQYGGRELFF. CDR3 coding DNA: TGTGCCAGCAGTTTACAGTACGGGGGCAGGGAGCTGTTTTTT.

The CDR3 loop reads CASRAAGGHYEQYF. The CDR3 nucleotides are TGTGCCAGCAGAGCAGCGGGGGGCCACTACGAGCAGTACTTC. The rearrangement uses TRBV28 and TRBJ2-7, with 9 bases that match TRBD2. After removal of 6 bases from V and 3 bases from J, the junction contained 6 bases not matched to a gene. The germline gives CDR1 MDHEN, CDR2 SYDVKM. This CDR3 is 14 amino acids long.

This clonotype was observed a few times. V is TRBV6-2 or TRBV6-3 and J is TRBJ2-1; D perhaps matches TRBD1 (6 bases). The length of the CDR3 is 18 residues. Trimming pared 7 bases from V and 0 bases from J, leaving 22 bases between. The germline CDR1 and CDR2 sequences are MNHEY and SVGEGT. CDR3 bases: TGTGCCAGCACTCCATATAACCGGGACATGAGCTCCTACAATGAGCAGTTCTTC. Its protein product is CASTPYNRDMSSYNEQFF.

The chain recombines TRBV7-2 with TRBJ2-5; 8 positions match TRBD2. V was pared by 5 bases and J by 2 bases, with 10 bases of the junction left unmatched. Germline V gene data show CDR1 as SGHTA and CDR2 as FQGNSA. The CDR3 runs 16 residues. The CDR3, as DNA: TGTGCCAGCAGCCCCGTCCGGGGGGGATTACAAGAGACCCAGTACTTC. Its translation is CASSPVRGGLQETQYF. The full variable domain, completed using reference TRBV7-2 and TRBJ2-5, is GAGVSQSPSNKVTEKGKDVELRCDPISGHTALYWYRQSLGQGLEFLIYFQGNSAPDKSGLPSDRFSAERTGGSVSTLTIQRTQQEDSAVYLCASSPVRGGLQETQYFGPGTRLLVL.

This clonotype was picked up many times. The CDR3 coding sequence is TGTGCCAGCAGCCGAGATCGGCAACGGGAGTACTTC. It translates to CASSRDRQREYF. This chain links TRBV7-9 with TRBJ2-7; no reliable D call. The V end lost 5 bases, the J end lost 11 bases, and 16 bases lay between the germline ends. The CDR3 extends over 12 amino acids. The germline V gene has CDR1 SEHNR and CDR2 FQNEAQ (reference sequence).